The 17 T cell receptor beta chains given below trace back to one sample, sequenced in a study of blood T cells in healthy people across ages. With a J-beta primer mix and a sample-barcoded 5' primer, a second PCR ran 7 to 11 cycles. Using its own MiXCR run on the 5' RACE reads, TCRdb lists one record per CDR3 protein. This sample carries roughly 730,000 distinct CDR3 sequences, 56% of them seen once, and the ten largest clones take 20% to 30%. The material sequenced was blood. All receptors come from a man aged 35-49 years in good health.

In its sample, this clonotype was seen a few times. The chain recombines TRBV10-3 with TRBJ2-7; 11 bases are shared with TRBD2. Looked up from germline, CDR1 is ENHRY and CDR2 is SYGVKD. With V trimmed by 10 bases and J by 4 bases, 6 bases remained unmatched. The CDR3 sequence is 13 residues long. CDR3 region: CATAGTSGYEQYF. The CDR3 region has the DNA TGTGCCACGGCCGGGACTAGCGGTTACGAGCAGTACTTC.

The chain uses TRBV11-2 and TRBJ2-5, with 8 bases matching TRBD1. The CDR3 has 15 amino acids. Germline V gene lookup returns CDR1 SGHAT and CDR2 FQNNGV. Trimming took 1 base from V and 5 from J; bases not matched to a gene: 6. The CDR3 protein is CASSLVAGGVETQYF. The CDR3 DNA reads as TGTGCCAGCAGCTTAGTAGCAGGGGGCGTTGAGACCCAGTACTTC.

The J gene is TRBJ2-3, the V gene TRBV3-1; 7 nucleotides align to TRBD2. The CDR3 is 16 amino acids. The germline V gene has CDR1 LGHDT and CDR2 YNNKEL (reference sequence). With 4 bases clipped from V and 7 bases from J, the junction kept 14 bases outside the gene matches. CDR3 loop: CASSPLAGDMVNTQYF. The DNA of the CDR3 is TGTGCCAGCAGCCCCCTTGCGGGAGACATGGTAAATACGCAGTATTTT.

The chain links TRBV7-2 to TRBJ2-5, with D perhaps given as TRBD1 or TRBD2 (5 bases each). CDR3 size: 14 residues. Per the germline V gene, CDR1 is SGHTA and CDR2 is FQGNSA. The V and J ends lost 6 bases and 5 bases respectively, with 16 bases between them. CDR3 bases: TGTGCCAGCAGTTTACGGGGACCCTCGGAGACCCAGTACTTC. This codes for CASSLRGPSETQYF.

V gene TRBV28 combines with J gene TRBJ2-4; a weak D match, TRBD2 (6 bases). The CDR3 loop spans 16 amino acids. Germline values: CDR1 MDHEN, CDR2 SYDVKM. Trimming pared 3 bases from V and 7 bases from J, leaving 19 bases between. CDR3: CASSFGGGQGGNIQYF. The CDR3 DNA is TGTGCCAGCAGTTTCGGGGGAGGTCAGGGCGGGAACATTCAGTACTTC.

CDR3 amino acids: CASSFGTREDQPQHF. In DNA form, the CDR3 reads TGTGCCAGCAGCTTTGGGACCAGGGAGGATCAGCCCCAGCATTTT. The chain uses TRBV11-2 and TRBJ1-5, with D possibly TRBD1 on 5 matching bases. Germline values: CDR1 SGHAT, CDR2 FQNNGV. The CDR3 has 15 residues. The germline V and J ends were trimmed by 3 bases and 5 bases, with 14 bases remaining between them.

The sample holds a few counts of this clonotype. The chain employs TRBV5-1 and TRBJ2-5; D uncertain. The CDR3 is 14 residues long. V was cut by 1 base and J by 4 bases, with 11 bases left in between. Looked up from germline, CDR1 is SGHRS and CDR2 is YFSETQ. CDR3 amino acids: CASSLSVVLETQYF. As DNA, the CDR3 is TGCGCCAGCAGCTTGTCGGTCGTCCTAGAGACCCAGTACTTC.

The chain couples TRBV27 to TRBJ2-4; 7 bases are shared with TRBD1. The germline V gene has CDR1 MNHEY and CDR2 SMNVEV (reference sequence). With V trimmed by 7 bases and J by 13 bases, 22 bases remained unmatched. CDR3 size: 16 residues. The CDR3 region has the DNA TGTGCCAGCAAACCCATGTGGGGGACAGCCACTTGGGAGCAGTACTTC. Protein: CASKPMWGTATWEQYF.

Concerning this clonotype: Germline and junction disagree at one end, which may indicate a read error. The chain joins TRBV7-9 to TRBJ2-3; D unresolved. Germline CDR1 and CDR2: SEHNR and FQNEAQ (reference sequence). The CDR3 has 13 residues. This CDR3 is CTSSHVSTDTQYF. Written as DNA, the CDR3 is TGTACCAGCAGCCATGTAAGCACAGATACGCAGTATTTT.

CDR3 protein: CASSLTAGVFLDTQYF. CDR3 nucleotide sequence: TGTGCCAGCAGCTTAACGGCGGGGGTATTTTTAGATACGCAGTATTTT. The chain is built from TRBV7-3 and TRBJ2-3; 7 bases are shared with TRBD2. Germline CDR1 reads SGHTA; CDR2 reads FQGTGA. V was pared by 0 bases and J by 5 bases, with 8 bases of the junction left unmatched. This CDR3 is 16 amino acids long.

This chain joins TRBV7-8 and TRBJ2-1; 10 bases are shared with TRBD2. This CDR3 has 15 amino acids. The germline gives CDR1 SGHVS, CDR2 FQNEAQ. The V gene end was trimmed by 4 bases and the J gene end by 4 bases; junction bases not matched to a gene: 4. The chain's CDR3 is CASSYTSGAYNEQFF. In DNA, the CDR3 is TGTGCCAGCAGCTACACTAGCGGGGCTTACAATGAGCAGTTCTTC.

The CDR3 loop is CASSYGRQDNEQFF. The CDR3 DNA reads TGTGCCAGCAGTTACGGTCGCCAGGACAATGAGCAGTTCTTC. The gene calls are TRBV6-5 and TRBJ2-1; D is ambiguous. From germline, CDR1 is MNHEY and CDR2 SVGAGI. This CDR3 has 14 amino acids. V lost 2 bases to trimming and J lost 5 bases, with 10 bases between them.

This clonotype was observed a handful of times. The chain employs TRBV6-5 and TRBJ1-1; TRBD1 aligns across 8 bases. The CDR3 totals 15 residues. Germline-derived CDR1 and CDR2 are MNHEY and SVGAGI. The junction had 9 bases not matched to a gene; V was cut back by 8 bases and J by 1 base. Here the CDR3 reads CASRLQGERNTEAFF. In DNA, the CDR3 is TGTGCCAGCCGTTTACAGGGGGAAAGGAACACTGAAGCTTTCTTT.

J is TRBJ2-3 and V is TRBV15, with TRBD2 identical over 8 bases. The J segment lost 6 bases and the V segment lost 5 bases, leaving 4 bases of the junction unmatched. The germline V gene encodes CDR1 LNHNV and CDR2 YYDKDF (reference sequence). The CDR3 has 13 amino acids. CDR3 coding DNA: TGTGCCACCAGCTATATAGCGGGGGATACGCAGTATTTT. Translation: CATSYIAGDTQYF. The whole variable domain, filled in from reference TRBV15 and TRBJ2-3, reads DAMVIQNPRYQVTQFGKPVTLSCSQTLNHNVMYWYQQKSSQAPKLLFHYYDKDFNNEADTPDNFQSRRPNTSFCFLDIRSPGLGDTAMYLCATSYIAGDTQYFGPGTRLTVL.

The chain carries TRBV20-1 and TRBJ1-2; D is ambiguous. The germline V and J ends were trimmed by 2 bases and 7 bases, with 11 bases remaining between them. This CDR3 is built from 12 residues. CDR1 and CDR2 from the germline V gene are DFQATT and SNEGSKA (reference sequence). CDR3 sequence: CSARRSQSGYTF. The CDR3 nucleotides are TGCAGTGCTAGACGTTCGCAGAGTGGCTACACCTTC.

V and J are TRBV21-1 and TRBJ1-4. TRBV21-1 is listed as a pseudogene. The CDR3 length is 16 residues. This chain's CDR3 is CASSKDPRRGNEKLFF. The CDR3, as DNA: TGTGCCAGCAGCAAAGACCCCAGACGAGGGAATGAAAAACTGTTTTTT.

This chain links TRBV6-1 with TRBJ2-5; 9 bases are shared with TRBD2. The CDR3 extends over 14 amino acids. V trimming: 2 bases; J trimming: 9 bases; junction bases outside the gene matches: 7. Germline loops: CDR1 MNHNS, CDR2 SASEGT. As DNA, the CDR3 is TGTGCCAGCAGTGAAAGCGGGAGGTTCAATTCCCAGTACTTC. This translates into CASSESGRFNSQYF.